The T cell receptor beta chain under discussion was sequenced for a study of shared clonotypes between healthy human individuals. Every donor was a Caucasian adult from Nashville, Tennessee. This CDR3 comprises 16 residues. Germline lookup yields CDR1 SGHNT and CDR2 YYREEE (reference sequence). Trimming removed 4 bases from V and 4 bases from J; junction bases left unmatched: 12. A note on this clone: Its antigen remains unknown.

Sequenced by immunoSEQ multiplex PCR; TCRdb stores in-frame clones only, minus some. The sample has some 380,000 clones, 90% to 98% seen once. Whole-study findings and limits: Non-shared clonotypes were found to have lower generation probabilities than the clonotypes that were shared by all four of the sorted-subset donors. Estimated clonotype richness was generally higher in naive than memory subsets.

The chain carries TRBV5-4 and TRBJ1-2; 8 bases fit TRBD1. Material: memory CD8+ T cells sorted from blood. Subset specified: CD45RO+ cells pooled with CCR7-negative TemRA cells. The clonotype comes from a man between 25 and 39 years old in good health. The CDR3 loop reads CASSRTTGGIPYGYTF. The CDR3 nucleotides read TGTGCCAGCAGCCGTACCACAGGGGGAATCCCCTATGGCTACACCTTC.